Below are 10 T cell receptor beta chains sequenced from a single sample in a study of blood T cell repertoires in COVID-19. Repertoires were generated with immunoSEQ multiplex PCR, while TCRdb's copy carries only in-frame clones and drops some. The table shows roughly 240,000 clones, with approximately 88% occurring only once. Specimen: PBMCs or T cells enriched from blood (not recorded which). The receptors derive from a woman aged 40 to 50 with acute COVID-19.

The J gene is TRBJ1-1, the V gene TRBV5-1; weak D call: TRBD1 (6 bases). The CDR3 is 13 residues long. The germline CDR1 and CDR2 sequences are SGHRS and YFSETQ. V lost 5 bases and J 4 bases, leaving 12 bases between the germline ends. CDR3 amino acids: CASRDQGITEAFF. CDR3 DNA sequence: TGCGCCAGCAGGGATCAGGGGATCACTGAAGCTTTCTTT.

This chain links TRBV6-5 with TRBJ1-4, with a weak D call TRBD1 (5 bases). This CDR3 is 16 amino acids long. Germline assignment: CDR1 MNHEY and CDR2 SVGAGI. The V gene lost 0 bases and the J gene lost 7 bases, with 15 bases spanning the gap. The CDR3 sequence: CASSYSMQGTGEKLFF. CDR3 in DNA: TGTGCCAGCAGTTACTCGATGCAGGGAACGGGTGAAAAACTGTTTTTT.

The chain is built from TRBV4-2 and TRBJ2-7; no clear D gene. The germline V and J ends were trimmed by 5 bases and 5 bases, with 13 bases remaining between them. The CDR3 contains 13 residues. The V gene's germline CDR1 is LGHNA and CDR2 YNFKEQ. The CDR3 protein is CASSRERFHEQYF. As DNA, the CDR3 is TGTGCCAGCAGCAGAGAACGTTTCCACGAGCAGTACTTC.

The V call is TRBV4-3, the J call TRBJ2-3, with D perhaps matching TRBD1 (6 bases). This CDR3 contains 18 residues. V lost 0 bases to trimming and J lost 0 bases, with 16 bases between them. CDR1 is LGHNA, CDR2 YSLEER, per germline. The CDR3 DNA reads TGCGCCAGCAGCCAAGATCTCCTCAGGGGAACTAGCACAGATACGCAGTATTTT. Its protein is CASSQDLLRGTSTDTQYF.

CDR3: CASSGQGRITEAFF. The CDR3 region has the DNA TGTGCCAGCTCAGGACAGGGTCGGATCACTGAAGCTTTCTTT. The J gene is TRBJ1-1, the V gene TRBV18, with 8 bases matching TRBD1. The germline gives CDR1 KGHSH, CDR2 LQKENI. The CDR3 length is 14 residues. V was clipped by 5 bases and J by 4 bases; unmatched bases: 6. Full variable domain (outside the CDR3, taken from reference TRBV18 and TRBJ1-1): NAGVMQNPRHLVRRRGQEARLRCSPMKGHSHVYWYRQLPEEGLKFMVYLQKENIIDESGMPKERFSAEFPKEGPSILRIQQVVRGDSAAYFCASSGQGRITEAFFGQGTRLTVV.

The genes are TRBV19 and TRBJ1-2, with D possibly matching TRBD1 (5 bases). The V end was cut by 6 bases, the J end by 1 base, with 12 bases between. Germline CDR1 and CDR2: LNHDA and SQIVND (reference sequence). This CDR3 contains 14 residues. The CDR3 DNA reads TGTGCCAGTAGCGAGACAGACTTTAACTATGGCTACACCTTC. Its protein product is CASSETDFNYGYTF.

For the CDR3, the DNA is TGTGCCAGCAGCCCCTGGGCCGAGAACACTGAAGCTTTCTTT. It codes for CASSPWAENTEAFF. The chain combines TRBV5-6 with TRBJ1-1, with D uncertain. Germline V gives CDR1 SGHDT, CDR2 YYEEEE. Between the trimmed V and J ends, which lost 4 bases and 1 base, there was a span of 11 bases. The CDR3 is 14 amino acids.

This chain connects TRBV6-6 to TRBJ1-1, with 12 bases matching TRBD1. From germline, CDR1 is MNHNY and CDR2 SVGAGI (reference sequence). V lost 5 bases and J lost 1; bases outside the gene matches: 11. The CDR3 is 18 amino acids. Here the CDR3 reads CASSPTPGQGAGNTEAFF. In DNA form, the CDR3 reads TGTGCCAGCAGTCCGACTCCGGGACAGGGGGCCGGGAACACTGAAGCTTTCTTT.

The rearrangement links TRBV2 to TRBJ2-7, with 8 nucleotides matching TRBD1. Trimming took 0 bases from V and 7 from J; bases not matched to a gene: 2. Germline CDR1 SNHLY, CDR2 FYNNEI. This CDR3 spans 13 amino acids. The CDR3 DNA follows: TGTGCCAGCAGTGAAGCCAGGGGGCTTGAGCAGTACTTC. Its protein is CASSEARGLEQYF.

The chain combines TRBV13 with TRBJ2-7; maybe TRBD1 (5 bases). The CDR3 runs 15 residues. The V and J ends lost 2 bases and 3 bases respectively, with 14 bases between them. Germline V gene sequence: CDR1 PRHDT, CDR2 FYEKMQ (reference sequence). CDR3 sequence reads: CASSLRLAGFYEQYV. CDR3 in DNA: TGTGCCAGCAGCTTAAGGCTCGCAGGGTTCTACGAGCAGTACGTC.